The present T cell receptor (beta chain) was sequenced within a study of blood T cell repertoires in COVID-19. Original processing notes: Reference gene primer amplification gave estimated nucleated cell counts. Only in-frame clones appear in the TCRdb table, and some are missing; sequencing was by immunoSEQ multiplex PCR. V and J calls and clone size are copied from that table; D and trimming were computed from the DNA. Of more than 400,000 clones in the sample, 90% were seen once. The trim removed 5 bases at V and 3 bases at J, leaving 13 bases unmatched. In germline, CDR1 is KGHSH, CDR2 LQKENI. This CDR3 spans 17 amino acids. Donors in Cohort 3 counted as recovered after two negative PCRs, clearance, or symptom resolution.

The V and J genes are TRBV18 and TRBJ1-2; 9 nucleotides match TRBD1. The sample consisted of PBMCs or T cells enriched from blood (not recorded which). This receptor was taken from a young man who had recovered from COVID-19. The CDR3 sequence: CASSAYRGPEAYYGYTF. The CDR3 DNA sequence: TGTGCCAGCTCAGCCTACAGGGGGCCGGAAGCCTACTATGGCTACACCTTC.